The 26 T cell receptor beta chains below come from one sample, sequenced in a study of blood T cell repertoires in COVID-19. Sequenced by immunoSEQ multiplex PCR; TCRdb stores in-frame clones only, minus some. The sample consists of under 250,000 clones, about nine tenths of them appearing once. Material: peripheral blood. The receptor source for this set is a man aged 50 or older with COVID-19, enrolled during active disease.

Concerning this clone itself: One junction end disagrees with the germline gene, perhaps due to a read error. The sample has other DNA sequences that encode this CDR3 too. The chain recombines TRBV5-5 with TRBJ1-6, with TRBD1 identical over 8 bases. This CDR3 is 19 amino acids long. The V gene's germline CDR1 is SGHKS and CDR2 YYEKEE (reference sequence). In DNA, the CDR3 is TGCGCCCGCAGCACCGGGGGGCAGGGGGCGGGCTCCTATAATTCACCCCTCCACTTT. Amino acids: CARSTGGQGAGSYNSPLHF.

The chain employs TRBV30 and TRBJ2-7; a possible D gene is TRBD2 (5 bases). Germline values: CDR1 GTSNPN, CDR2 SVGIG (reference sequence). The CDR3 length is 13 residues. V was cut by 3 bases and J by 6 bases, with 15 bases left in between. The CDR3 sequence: CAWRSASSGEQYF. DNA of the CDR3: TGTGCCTGGAGGTCGGCTAGCTCGGGCGAGCAGTACTTC.

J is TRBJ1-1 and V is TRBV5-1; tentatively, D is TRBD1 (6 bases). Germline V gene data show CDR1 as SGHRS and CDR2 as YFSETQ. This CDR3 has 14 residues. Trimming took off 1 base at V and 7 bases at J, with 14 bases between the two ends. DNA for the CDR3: TGCGCCAGCAGCTTGACAGGGAGTTACGGTGAAGCTTTCTTT. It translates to CASSLTGSYGEAFF. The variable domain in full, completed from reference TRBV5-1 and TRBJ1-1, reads KAGVTQTPRYLIKTRGQQVTLSCSPISGHRSVSWYQQTPGQGLQFLFEYFSETQRNKGNFPGRFSGRQFSNSRSEMNVSTLELGDSALYLCASSLTGSYGEAFFGQGTRLTVV.

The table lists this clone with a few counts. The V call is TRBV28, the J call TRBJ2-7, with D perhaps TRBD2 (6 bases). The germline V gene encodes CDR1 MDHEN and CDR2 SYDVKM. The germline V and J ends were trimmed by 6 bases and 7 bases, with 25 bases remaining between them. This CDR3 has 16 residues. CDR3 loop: CASSMGGPFHLGEQYF. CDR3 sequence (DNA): TGTGCCAGCAGCATGGGAGGACCGTTTCACCTCGGGGAGCAGTACTTC.

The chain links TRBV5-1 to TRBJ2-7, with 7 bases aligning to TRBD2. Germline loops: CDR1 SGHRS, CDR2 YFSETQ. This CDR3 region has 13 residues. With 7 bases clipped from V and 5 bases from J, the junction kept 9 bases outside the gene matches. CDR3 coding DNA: TGCGCCAGCGGAGGGGAGGGTATACACGAGCAGTACTTC. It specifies CASGGEGIHEQYF.

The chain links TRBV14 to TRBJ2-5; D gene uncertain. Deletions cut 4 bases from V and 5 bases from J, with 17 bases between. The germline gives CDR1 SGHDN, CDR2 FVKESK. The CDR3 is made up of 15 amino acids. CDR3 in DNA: TGTGCCAGCAGCCGCGCCTCGACACTCTGGGAGACCCAGTACTTC. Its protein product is CASSRASTLWETQYF.

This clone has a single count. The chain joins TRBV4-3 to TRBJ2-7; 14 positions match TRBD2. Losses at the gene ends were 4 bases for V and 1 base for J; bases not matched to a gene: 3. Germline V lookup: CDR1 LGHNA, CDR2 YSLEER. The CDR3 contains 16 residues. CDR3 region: CASSLGLAGGSYEQYF. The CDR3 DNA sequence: TGCGCCAGCAGCCTCGGACTAGCGGGGGGTTCCTACGAGCAGTACTTC.

The CDR3 region is CASSPHRIQGAKYNEQFF. Written as DNA, the CDR3 is TGTGCCAGCAGCCCGCACAGAATACAGGGGGCAAAATACAATGAGCAGTTCTTC. The V gene is TRBV6-2 or TRBV6-3, the J gene TRBJ2-1, with 9 bases aligning to TRBD1. The ends lost 6 bases at V and 4 bases at J; junction bases unmatched: 16. This CDR3 contains 18 residues. CDR1 MNHEY and CDR2 SVGEGT come from the germline V gene.

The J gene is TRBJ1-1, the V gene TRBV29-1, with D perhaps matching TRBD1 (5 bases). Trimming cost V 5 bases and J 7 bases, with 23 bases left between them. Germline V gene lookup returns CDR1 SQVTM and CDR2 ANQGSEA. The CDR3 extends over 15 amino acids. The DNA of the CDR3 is TGCAGCGTTAAACGGGGGGACGCCGGGGGAGGTGAAGCTTTCTTT. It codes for CSVKRGDAGGGEAFF.

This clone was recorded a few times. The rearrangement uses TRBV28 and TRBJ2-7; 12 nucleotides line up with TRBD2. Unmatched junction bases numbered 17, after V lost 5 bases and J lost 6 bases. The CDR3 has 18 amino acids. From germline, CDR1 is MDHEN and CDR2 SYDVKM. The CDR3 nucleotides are TGTGCCAGCAGTAAACCCCAACTCCCGGGACTAGCGGGTTCCGAGCAGTACTTC. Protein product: CASSKPQLPGLAGSEQYF.

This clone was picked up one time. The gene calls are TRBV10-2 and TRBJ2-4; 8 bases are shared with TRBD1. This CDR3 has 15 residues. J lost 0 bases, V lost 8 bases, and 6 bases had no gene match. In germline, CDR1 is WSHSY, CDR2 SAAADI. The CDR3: CASADRALAKNIQYF. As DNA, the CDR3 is TGCGCCAGCGCGGACAGGGCCCTAGCCAAAAACATTCAGTACTTC.

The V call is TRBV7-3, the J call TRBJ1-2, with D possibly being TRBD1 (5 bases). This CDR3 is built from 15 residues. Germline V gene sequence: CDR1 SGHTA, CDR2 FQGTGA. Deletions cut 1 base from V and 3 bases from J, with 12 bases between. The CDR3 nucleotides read TGTGCCAGCAGCTTAAACGGGGGAAGTGACTATGGCTACACCTTC. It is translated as CASSLNGGSDYGYTF.

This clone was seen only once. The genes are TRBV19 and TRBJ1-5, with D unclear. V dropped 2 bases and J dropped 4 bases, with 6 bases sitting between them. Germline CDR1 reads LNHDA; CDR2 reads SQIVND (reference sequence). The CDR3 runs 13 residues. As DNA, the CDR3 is TGTGCCAGTAGTATACGAGGGAATCAGCCCCAGCATTTT. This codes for CASSIRGNQPQHF.

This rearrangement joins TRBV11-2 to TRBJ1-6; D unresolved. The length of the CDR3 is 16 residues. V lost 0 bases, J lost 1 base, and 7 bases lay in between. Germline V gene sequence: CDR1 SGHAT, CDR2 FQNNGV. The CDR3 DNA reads TGTGCCAGCAGCTTAGATCTAAGTTCCTATAATTCACCCCTCCACTTT. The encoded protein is CASSLDLSSYNSPLHF.

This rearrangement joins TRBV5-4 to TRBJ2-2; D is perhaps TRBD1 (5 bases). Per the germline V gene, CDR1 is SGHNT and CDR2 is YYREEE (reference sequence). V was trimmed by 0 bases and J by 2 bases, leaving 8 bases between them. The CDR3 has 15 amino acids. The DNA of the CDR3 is TGTGCCAGCAGCTTGGTAGGACATAACACCGGGGAGCTGTTTTTT. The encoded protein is CASSLVGHNTGELFF.

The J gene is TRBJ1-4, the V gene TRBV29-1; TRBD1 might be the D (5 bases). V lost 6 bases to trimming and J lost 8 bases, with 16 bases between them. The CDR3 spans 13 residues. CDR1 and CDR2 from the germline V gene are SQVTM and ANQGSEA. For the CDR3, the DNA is TGCAGCGTAAACAGGAACCTCGGGGAAAAACTGTTTTTT. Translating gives CSVNRNLGEKLFF.

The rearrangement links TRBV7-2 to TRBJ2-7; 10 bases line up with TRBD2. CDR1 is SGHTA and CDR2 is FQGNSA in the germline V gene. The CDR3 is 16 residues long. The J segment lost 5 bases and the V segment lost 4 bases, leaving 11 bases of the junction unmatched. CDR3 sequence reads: CASSSRASGGFHEQYF. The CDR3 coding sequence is TGTGCCAGCAGCTCGAGGGCTAGCGGGGGTTTTCACGAGCAGTACTTC.

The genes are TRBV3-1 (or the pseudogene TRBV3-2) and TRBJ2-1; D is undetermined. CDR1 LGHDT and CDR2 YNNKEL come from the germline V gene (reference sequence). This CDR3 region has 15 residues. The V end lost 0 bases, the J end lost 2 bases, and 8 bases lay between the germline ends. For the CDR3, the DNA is TGTGCCAGCAGCCAAGACCACACCACCTACAATGAGCAGTTCTTC. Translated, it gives CASSQDHTTYNEQFF.

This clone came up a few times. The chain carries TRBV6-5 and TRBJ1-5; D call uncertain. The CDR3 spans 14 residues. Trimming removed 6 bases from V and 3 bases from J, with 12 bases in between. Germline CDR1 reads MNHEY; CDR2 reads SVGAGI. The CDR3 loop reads CASSPGSYNQPQHF. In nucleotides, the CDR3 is TGTGCCAGCAGCCCCGGGTCTTACAATCAGCCCCAGCATTTT.

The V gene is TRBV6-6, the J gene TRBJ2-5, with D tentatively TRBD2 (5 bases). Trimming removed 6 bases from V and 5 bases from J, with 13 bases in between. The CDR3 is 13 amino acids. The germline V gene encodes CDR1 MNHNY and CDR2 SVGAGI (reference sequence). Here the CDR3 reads CASRPGIYETQYF. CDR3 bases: TGTGCCAGCAGGCCCGGGATTTATGAGACCCAGTACTTC.

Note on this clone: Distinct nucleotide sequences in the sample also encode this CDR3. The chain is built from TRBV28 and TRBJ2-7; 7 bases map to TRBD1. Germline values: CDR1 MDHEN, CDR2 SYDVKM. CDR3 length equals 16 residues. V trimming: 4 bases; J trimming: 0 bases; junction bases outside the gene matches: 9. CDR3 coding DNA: TGTGCCAGCAGTTCAACAGGGGTTGGGGGCTCCTACGAGCAGTACTTC. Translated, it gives CASSSTGVGGSYEQYF.

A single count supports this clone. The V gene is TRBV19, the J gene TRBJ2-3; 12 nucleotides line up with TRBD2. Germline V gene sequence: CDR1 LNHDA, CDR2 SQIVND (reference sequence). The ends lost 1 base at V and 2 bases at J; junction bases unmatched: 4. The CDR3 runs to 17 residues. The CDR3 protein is CASSIAASGGVTDTQYF. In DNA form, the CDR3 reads TGTGCCAGTAGTATAGCCGCTAGCGGGGGGGTCACAGATACGCAGTATTTT.

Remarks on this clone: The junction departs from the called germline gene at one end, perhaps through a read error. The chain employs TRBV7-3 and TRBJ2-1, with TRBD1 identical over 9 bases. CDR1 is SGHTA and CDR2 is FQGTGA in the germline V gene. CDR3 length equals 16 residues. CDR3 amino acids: CASSLTPGTGIDEQFF. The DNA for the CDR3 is TGTGCCAGCAGCCTAACCCCCGGGACAGGGATCGATGAGCAGTTCTTC.

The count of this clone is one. The CDR3 DNA follows: TGTGCCACCAGTGACACAGCGGGATCCGGGCCAGATACGCAGTATTTT. Its protein is CATSDTAGSGPDTQYF. The chain carries TRBV24-1 and TRBJ2-3; 7 bases fit TRBD2. The CDR3 has 16 residues. The trim removed 4 bases at V and 4 bases at J, leaving 10 bases unmatched. From germline, CDR1 is KGHDR and CDR2 SFDVKD.

In nucleotides, the CDR3 is TGTGCCAGTAGTACACAGGTGAACACTGAAGCTTTCTTT. Its protein is CASSTQVNTEAFF. V and J are TRBV19 and TRBJ1-1, with D tentatively TRBD1 (5 bases). This CDR3 spans 13 amino acids. The V end was cut by 4 bases, the J end by 0 bases, with 6 bases between. Germline V gives CDR1 LNHDA, CDR2 SQIVND (reference sequence).

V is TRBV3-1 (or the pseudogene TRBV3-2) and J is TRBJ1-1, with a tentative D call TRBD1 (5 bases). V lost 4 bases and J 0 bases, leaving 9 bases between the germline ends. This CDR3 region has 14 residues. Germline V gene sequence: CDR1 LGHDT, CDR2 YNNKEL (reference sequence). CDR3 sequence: CASSPQGLNTEAFF. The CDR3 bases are TGTGCCAGCAGCCCCCAGGGTTTGAACACTGAAGCTTTCTTT.